Each of the 17 T cell receptor beta chains below was sequenced from the same sample in a study of blood T cell repertoires in COVID-19. Profiled with immunoSEQ multiplex PCR; TCRdb holds only in-frame clones, not every one. The repertoire consists of 300,000 to 350,000 clones, with approximately 83% occurring once and the leading ten covering around 2.1%. Sequenced input: PBMCs or T cells enriched from blood (not recorded which). Every receptor here comes from a man aged 25-45 years who had recovered from COVID-19.

In this sample, this clone turned up once. The chain recombines TRBV14 with TRBJ1-6, with 7 bases identical to TRBD1. V lost 2 bases to trimming and J lost 10 bases; unmatched junction nucleotides: 14. The CDR3 is 17 residues long. The V gene's germline CDR1 is SGHDN and CDR2 FVKESK. CDR3 loop: CASSQTTGTPRRSPLHF. The CDR3 DNA follows: TGTGCCAGCAGCCAAACGACAGGGACACCTAGGCGGTCACCCCTCCACTTT.

This rearrangement joins TRBV4-3 to TRBJ1-1; 11 nucleotides match TRBD1. The CDR3 loop spans 18 amino acids. With V trimmed by 2 bases and J by 1 base, 9 bases remained unmatched. Looked up from germline, CDR1 is LGHNA and CDR2 is YSLEER. In DNA, the CDR3 is TGCGCCAGCAGCCAAATCGGGACAGGGGGTCCTTCGAACACTGAAGCTTTCTTT. Protein product: CASSQIGTGGPSNTEAFF.

This chain connects TRBV7-8 to TRBJ1-5; 8 positions agree with TRBD1. This CDR3 has 15 residues. Per the germline V gene, CDR1 is SGHVS and CDR2 is FQNEAQ. Trimming at V came to 3 bases and at J to 4 bases, leaving 5 bases not matched to a gene. The CDR3 DNA reads as TGTGCCAGCAGCTTTAGCAGGGGGCGAAATCAGCCCCAGCATTTT. Protein sequence: CASSFSRGRNQPQHF.

This chain joins TRBV10-3 and TRBJ1-2; D remains unclear. The CDR3 has 16 amino acids. With 2 bases removed from V and 0 bases from J, the gap between germline ends came to 13 bases. Germline-derived CDR1 and CDR2 are ENHRY and SYGVKD. Written as DNA, the CDR3 is TGTGCCATCAGTGAGAAAGGGAGCAGACCTAACTATGGCTACACCTTC. Protein sequence: CAISEKGSRPNYGYTF.

The rearrangement links TRBV19 to TRBJ2-2, with 9 bases matching TRBD1. V lost 4 bases and J lost 4; bases outside the gene matches: 10. The CDR3 extends over 17 amino acids. Germline V gene data show CDR1 as LNHDA and CDR2 as SQIVND (reference sequence). Written as DNA, the CDR3 is TGTGCCAGTAGTAGAAGCCCACCGGGACAGGGCACCGGGGAGCTGTTTTTT. Translated, it gives CASSRSPPGQGTGELFF.

This clone occurred once. The rearrangement links TRBV3-1 (or the pseudogene TRBV3-2) to TRBJ1-3, with D maybe TRBD1 (6 bases). Per germline, CDR1 LGHDT and CDR2 YNNKEL (reference sequence). The V gene lost 2 bases and the J gene lost 2 bases, with 7 bases spanning the gap. CDR3 length: 14 amino acids. In DNA form, the CDR3 reads TGTGCCAGCAGCCAACACAGGGCTGGAAACACCATATATTTT. It translates to CASSQHRAGNTIYF.

The chain carries TRBV6-5 and TRBJ1-2; possibly TRBD1 for D (6 bases). Germline CDR1 is MNHEY and CDR2 is SVGAGI. This CDR3 spans 13 amino acids. The ends were cut back, 2 bases at V and 7 bases at J, with 11 bases in the middle. CDR3 sequence: CASSYPQGSGYTF. CDR3 DNA sequence: TGTGCCAGCAGTTACCCACAGGGATCTGGCTACACCTTC.

The chain uses TRBV15 and TRBJ2-7; D gene ambiguous. Germline V gene sequence: CDR1 LNHNV, CDR2 YYDKDF (reference sequence). V was pared by 0 bases and J by 4 bases, with 4 bases between. The CDR3 is 12 residues long. CDR3: CATSRDMYEQYF. DNA of the CDR3: TGTGCCACCAGCAGAGATATGTACGAGCAGTACTTC.

The rearrangement joins TRBV30 to TRBJ1-1, with a tentative D call TRBD1 (5 bases). The CDR3 is 16 amino acids. V was cut by 2 bases and J by 5 bases, with 21 bases left in between. Germline V lookup: CDR1 GTSNPN, CDR2 SVGIG (reference sequence). CDR3 sequence: CAWSLSRVASWTEAFF. DNA for the CDR3: TGTGCCTGGAGTCTAAGCAGGGTAGCCTCTTGGACTGAAGCTTTCTTT.

V and J are TRBV3-1 (or the pseudogene TRBV3-2) and TRBJ1-1; D might be TRBD1 (5 bases). Germline-derived CDR1 and CDR2 are LGHDT and YNNKEL (reference sequence). The CDR3 covers 11 residues. V lost 4 bases to trimming and J lost 11 bases, with 11 bases between them. The CDR3 coding sequence is TGTGCCAGCAGCCCGGGACTTTTGGCTTTCTTT. It yields the protein CASSPGLLAFF.

V and J are TRBV7-9 and TRBJ2-7; D unresolved. V lost 2 bases, J lost 3 bases, and 8 bases lay in between. This CDR3 is 13 amino acids long. Germline CDR1 is SEHNR and CDR2 is FQNEAQ (reference sequence). The CDR3 bases are TGTGCCAGCAGCTTACCAGAAAACTACGAGCAGTACTTC. Protein sequence: CASSLPENYEQYF.

This chain connects TRBV6-5 to TRBJ2-3; D unclear. There are 13 residues in the CDR3. The V gene's germline CDR1 is MNHEY and CDR2 SVGAGI. V lost 8 bases, J lost 6 bases, and 15 bases lay in between. Here the CDR3 DNA reads TGTGCCAGCTCCGAGGTTGCCGTGGATACGCAGTATTTT. Translation gives CASSEVAVDTQYF.

CDR3 sequence reads: CASSYSGQGAEAFF. As DNA, the CDR3 is TGTGCCAGCAGTTACTCGGGACAGGGAGCTGAAGCTTTCTTT. The chain has TRBV6-5 and TRBJ1-1; 9 bases agree with TRBD1. The CDR3 has 14 amino acids. Germline V gene lookup returns CDR1 MNHEY and CDR2 SVGAGI. J was trimmed by 6 bases and V by 0 bases; bases with no gene match: 2.

The chain uses TRBV19 and TRBJ2-7; 9 bases line up with TRBD1. The trim removed 7 bases at V and 4 bases at J, leaving 14 bases unmatched. In germline, CDR1 is LNHDA, CDR2 SQIVND (reference sequence). This CDR3 is built from 16 residues. The CDR3 DNA reads TGTGCCAGTACCTCTTCCGGGACAGGGTCGGGGTACGAGCAGTACTTC. Its translation is CASTSSGTGSGYEQYF.

The chain has TRBV30 and TRBJ2-3, with 7 bases aligning to TRBD1. The germline CDR1 and CDR2 sequences are GTSNPN and SVGIG (reference sequence). Trimming at V came to 4 bases and at J to 3 bases, leaving 10 bases not matched to a gene. This CDR3 region has 15 residues. The CDR3 DNA follows: TGTGCCTGGACGCGACAGGGCGGGTTTACAGATACGCAGTATTTT. Amino acids: CAWTRQGGFTDTQYF.

The chain carries TRBV15 and TRBJ1-3, with D possibly matching TRBD1 (5 bases). Trimming left V 1 base short and J 3 bases short, with 13 bases between. The length of the CDR3 is 16 residues. The germline V gene encodes CDR1 LNHNV and CDR2 YYDKDF (reference sequence). This CDR3 is CATSRVLGQGGNTIYF. The CDR3 nucleotides are TGTGCCACCAGCAGAGTATTAGGTCAGGGTGGAAACACCATATATTTT.

For this clone: This same CDR3 is encoded by further DNA sequences in the sample. J is TRBJ2-1 and V is TRBV6-5, with no clear D. CDR3 length: 14 amino acids. Per the germline V gene, CDR1 is MNHEY and CDR2 is SVGAGI. V shed 0 bases and J shed 4 bases, with 7 bases lying between them. The CDR3 protein is CASSYSRVYNEQFF. The CDR3 DNA reads as TGTGCCAGCAGTTACTCGAGAGTTTACAATGAGCAGTTCTTC.